This is a list of T cell receptor beta chains from one sample in a study of PD-1 blockade in classical Hodgkin lymphoma. Clones were read by immunoSEQ multiplex PCR, and TCRdb kept only the in-frame ones, dropping some. The sample consists of more than 140,000 clones, just under 80% of them appearing once. The sequencing used peripheral blood mononuclear cells (PBMCs), collected before the second cycle of nivolumab. Receptors originate from a human donor with classical Hodgkin lymphoma. Both conserved end residues are part of each CDR3. The order of the fields is CDR3 DNA, CDR3 protein, clone size, V gene, D gene, J gene. D genes are given only for firm matches. Some rows have no size entry. The others give once, few or many, or a class for an expanded clone.

TGTGCCAGCAGTGACTCGGTAGAATCTGGAAACACCATATATTTT CASSDSVESGNTIYF few TRBV6-4 - TRBJ1-3
TGTGCCAGCAGTTACTCCGGGGACGAAAAACTGTTTTTT CASSYSGDEKLFF - TRBV6-5 - TRBJ1-4
TGCGCCAGCAGCCAAGGGCGGGGGGCGGCCTACGAGCAGTACTTC CASSQGRGAAYEQYF - TRBV4-1 TRBD2 TRBJ2-7
TGTGCCAGCTCACCTGGGACCTCCGGGGTCTACGAGCAGTACTTC CASSPGTSGVYEQYF - TRBV18 - TRBJ2-7
TGTGCCAGCAGCTTGGTAGGGACTAGCAATGAGCAGTTCTTC CASSLVGTSNEQFF - TRBV7-2 TRBD2 TRBJ2-1
TGTGCCAGTAGTATACGCGGGGCTAACACCGGGGAGCTGTTTTTT CASSIRGANTGELFF - TRBV19 - TRBJ2-2
TGTGCCAGCAGGCCCGGGACTACTCACTACAATGAGCAGTTCTTC CASRPGTTHYNEQFF - TRBV6-5 TRBD2 TRBJ2-1
TGTGCCAGCAGCAAACGGGGGGGGTTCGAGACCCAGTACTTC CASSKRGGFETQYF - TRBV21-1 - TRBJ2-5
TGTGCCATCAGTGAGTCTGGGGGCTTAGGTATAGCGGGAAAACTGTTTTTT CAISESGGLGIAGKLFF - TRBV10-3 - TRBJ1-4
TGTGCCAGCAGGGAACAGGGGGCGGTTGGCACTGAAGCTTTCTTT CASREQGAVGTEAFF - TRBV6-4 TRBD1 TRBJ1-1
TGTGCCAGCAACTTGGACAGGGCCATGAACACTGAAGCTTTCTTT CASNLDRAMNTEAFF - TRBV6-5 TRBD1 TRBJ1-1
TGTGCCAGCAGCCCTCGTGGTAGCGGGAGTACGGTAGAGACCCAGTACTTC CASSPRGSGSTVETQYF - TRBV9 TRBD2 TRBJ2-5
TGTGCCAGCAGTGACAGTTGGTGGACAGGGCCCAACACTGAAGCTTTCTTT CASSDSWWTGPNTEAFF once TRBV6-1 TRBD1 TRBJ1-1
TGTGCCAGCAGTGGGGAAGGGGGCCAAGAGACCCAGTACTTC CASSGEGGQETQYF once TRBV2 - TRBJ2-5
TGTGCCAGCAGCCAAGCTTCTAGAACCTTCTACAATGAGCAGTTCTTC CASSQASRTFYNEQFF - TRBV4-2 - TRBJ2-1
TGTGCCAGCAGTTTCGGGTCTAGCGGTAGGTCCTACGAGCAGTACTTC CASSFGSSGRSYEQYF - TRBV28 TRBD2 TRBJ2-7
TGCAGCGTCACCGGGACAGGTGATCAAGAGACCCAGTACTTC CSVTGTGDQETQYF - TRBV29-1 TRBD1 TRBJ2-5
TGTGCCAGCAGTGAGCCGGGACTAGGCTACGAGCAGTACTTC CASSEPGLGYEQYF - TRBV6-4 TRBD2 TRBJ2-7